Listed below are T cell receptor beta chains from one sample, sequenced in a study of response to subunit inactivated influenza vaccine. MiXCR was run by TCRdb on the RT-PCR reads, yielding one entry per CDR3 protein. Counted here are about 780,000 distinct CDR3 sequences, about 18% occurring once; the ten biggest clones make up approximately 11%. The sample in question was PBMCs from blood, obtained about 5 days after vaccination. Receptors were obtained from a man aged 50-59 years who received an inactivated influenza vaccine. CDR3s include the opening cysteine and the closing phenylalanine or tryptophan. D genes are given only for firm matches. Some rows mark clone size as missing; the rest say once, few, many or name a class of expanded clone.

NA	TRBD1	TRBJ2-5	TRBV28	CASSWDGQGQETQYF	TGTGCCAGCAGTTGGGATGGACAGGGCCAAGAGACCCAGTACTTC
NA	TRBD1	TRBJ2-7	TRBV5-4	CASSTPTGGPYEQYF	TGTGCCAGCAGCACTCCGACAGGGGGCCCCTACGAGCAGTACTTC
few	TRBD2	TRBJ2-1	TRBV7-8	CASSSWTSGGSSYNEQFF	TGTGCCAGCAGCTCTTGGACTAGCGGGGGGAGCTCCTACAATGAGCAGTTCTTC
many	NA	TRBJ2-7	TRBV20-1	CSARDTFTYEQYF	TGCAGTGCTAGGGACACCTTTACCTACGAGCAGTACTTC
few	TRBD2	TRBJ2-1	TRBV12-3/TRBV12-4	CASSSRGLAGANEQFF	TGTGCCAGCAGTTCACGTGGACTAGCGGGGGCTAATGAGCAGTTCTTC
NA	NA	TRBJ1-6	TRBV5-5	CASSYNPGRNSPLHF	TGTGCCAGCAGCTACAATCCGGGGAGGAATTCACCCCTCCACTTT
few	NA	TRBJ2-3	TRBV15	CATSLSEIGLSTDTQYF	TGTGCCACCAGTCTCTCAGAGATCGGACTTTCCACAGATACGCAGTATTTT
NA	NA	TRBJ2-7	TRBV6-1	CASSGTGTPAYEQYF	TGTGCCAGCAGCGGTACCGGGACACCGGCCTACGAGCAGTACTTC
few	NA	TRBJ2-3	TRBV6-7	CASSYSTQGETDTQYF	TGTGCCAGCAGTTACTCGACTCAGGGAGAGACAGATACGCAGTATTTT
few	TRBD2	TRBJ2-3	TRBV4-3	CASSQAFSGGTDTQYF	TGCGCCAGCAGCCAAGCCTTTAGCGGGGGCACAGATACGCAGTATTTT
few	NA	TRBJ1-1	TRBV6-2/TRBV6-3	CASSYSRTGANTEAFF	TGTGCCAGCAGTTACAGCCGGACGGGGGCCAACACTGAAGCTTTCTTT
NA	TRBD2	TRBJ2-4	TRBV5-4	CASSLGEGRAGDILAKNIQYF	TGTGCCAGCAGCTTGGGCGAAGGAAGAGCGGGAGATATACTAGCCAAAAACATTCAGTACTTC
NA	NA	TRBJ2-2	TRBV5-1	CASHLGDSGELFF	TGCGCCAGCCATCTAGGGGATTCCGGGGAGCTGTTTTTT
NA	NA	TRBJ2-1	TRBV27	CASSLLLGSSYNEQFF	TGTGCCAGCAGTTTATTGTTGGGGAGCTCCTACAATGAGCAGTTCTTC
few	NA	TRBJ2-3	TRBV29-1	CSVRTVTDTQYF	TGCAGCGTTAGGACAGTCACAGATACGCAGTATTTT
NA	NA	TRBJ1-1	TRBV15	CATSRDVRGAGEAFF	TGTGCCACCAGCAGAGATGTAAGGGGCGCGGGTGAAGCTTTCTTT
few	NA	TRBJ2-1	TRBV29-1	CSVDSRGYNEQFF	TGCAGCGTTGATTCTAGGGGGTACAATGAGCAGTTCTTC
NA	TRBD2	TRBJ2-1	TRBV24-1	CATSDFASGDHNEQFF	TGTGCCACCAGTGATTTCGCCAGCGGGGACCACAATGAGCAGTTCTTC
many	NA	TRBJ2-2	TRBV10-3	CAISGQTTNTGELFF	TGTGCCATCAGTGGGCAGACTACGAACACCGGGGAGCTGTTTTTT
few	TRBD1	TRBJ2-5	TRBV20-1	CSAKDLGQAFVESQYF	TGCAGTGCTAAGGACTTGGGACAGGCTTTTGTTGAGTCCCAGTACTTC
few	NA	TRBJ1-4	TRBV12-3/TRBV12-4	CASSFKGGAEKLFF	TGTGCCAGCAGTTTTAAGGGGGGAGCTGAAAAACTGTTTTTT
NA	NA	TRBJ2-2	TRBV5-1	CASSVADLNTGELFF	TGCGCCAGCAGCGTCGCAGACCTCAACACCGGGGAGCTGTTTTTT
NA	TRBD2	TRBJ2-1	TRBV3-1	CASSPSGVKYNEQFF	TGTGCCAGCAGCCCGAGCGGGGTTAAGTACAATGAGCAGTTCTTC
NA	NA	TRBJ2-1	TRBV7-9	CASSLRSHLFF	TGTGCCAGCAGCCTACGTTCTCATCTGTTCTTC
NA	TRBD1	TRBJ2-7	TRBV7-7	CASSLGTGDAYEQYF	TGTGCTAGCAGCTTAGGGACAGGGGATGCCTACGAGCAGTACTTC
NA	NA	TRBJ2-4	TRBV3-1	CASSQVRASSQQYF	TGTGCCAGCAGCCAAGTCAGGGCTAGCTCTCAACAGTACTTC
few	NA	TRBJ1-1	TRBV28	CASSLGLGGRSNTEAFF	TGTGCCAGCAGTTTAGGACTCGGTGGCAGGTCGAACACTGAAGCTTTCTTT
NA	NA	TRBJ2-1	TRBV27	CASNLGSPGVVEQFF	TGTGCCAGCAACCTGGGGAGCCCCGGGGTTGTTGAGCAGTTCTTC
NA	TRBD2	TRBJ2-3	TRBV4-3	CASSPGTSVTDTQYF	TGCGCCAGCAGCCCCGGGACTAGCGTCACAGATACGCAGTATTTT
NA	NA	TRBJ2-3	TRBV21-1	CASSKAQTTSTDTQYF	TGTGCCAGCAGCAAAGCTCAGACTACTAGCACAGATACGCAGTATTTT